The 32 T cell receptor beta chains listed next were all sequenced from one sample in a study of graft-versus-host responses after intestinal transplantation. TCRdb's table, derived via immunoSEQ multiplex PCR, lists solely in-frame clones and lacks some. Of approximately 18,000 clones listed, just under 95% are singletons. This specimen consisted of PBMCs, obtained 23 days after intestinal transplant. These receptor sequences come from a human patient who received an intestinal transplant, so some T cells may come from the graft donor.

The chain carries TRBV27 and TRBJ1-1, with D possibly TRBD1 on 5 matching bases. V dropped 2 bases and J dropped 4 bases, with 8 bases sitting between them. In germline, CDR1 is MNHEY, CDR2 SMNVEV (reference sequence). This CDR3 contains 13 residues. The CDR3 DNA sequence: TGTGCCAGCAGTTTACCCGGGGGCACTGAAGCTTTCTTT. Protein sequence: CASSLPGGTEAFF.

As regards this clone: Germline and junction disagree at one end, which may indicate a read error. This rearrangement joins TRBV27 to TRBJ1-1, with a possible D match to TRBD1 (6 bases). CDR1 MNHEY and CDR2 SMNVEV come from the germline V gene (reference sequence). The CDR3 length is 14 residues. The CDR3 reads CASSLLGGDTGAFF. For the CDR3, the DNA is TGTGCCAGCAGTTTATTGGGGGGGGACACTGGAGCTTTCTTT.

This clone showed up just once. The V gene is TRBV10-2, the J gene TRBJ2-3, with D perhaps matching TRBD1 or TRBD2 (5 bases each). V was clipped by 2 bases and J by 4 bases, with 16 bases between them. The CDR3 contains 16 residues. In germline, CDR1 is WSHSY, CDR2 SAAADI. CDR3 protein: CASSEGSGGIPDTQYF. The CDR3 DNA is TGCGCCAGCAGTGAGGGAAGTGGGGGTATCCCAGATACGCAGTATTTT.

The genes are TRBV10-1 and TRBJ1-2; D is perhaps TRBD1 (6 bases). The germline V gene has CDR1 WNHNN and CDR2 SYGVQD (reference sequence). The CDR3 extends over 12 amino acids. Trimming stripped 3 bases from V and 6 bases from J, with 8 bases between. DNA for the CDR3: TGCGCCAGCAGTGATGGGGGGCATGGCTACACCTTC. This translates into CASSDGGHGYTF.

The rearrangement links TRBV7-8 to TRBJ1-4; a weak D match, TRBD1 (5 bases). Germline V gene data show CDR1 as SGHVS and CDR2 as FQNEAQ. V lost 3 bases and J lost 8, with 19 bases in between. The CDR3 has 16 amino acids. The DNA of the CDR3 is TGTGCCAGCAGCTTCTTAACGACAGTGGTTGGGGAAAAACTGTTTTTT. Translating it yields CASSFLTTVVGEKLFF. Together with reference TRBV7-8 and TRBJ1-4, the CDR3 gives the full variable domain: GAGVSQSPRYKVAKRGQDVALRCDPISGHVSLFWYQQALGQGPEFLTYFQNEAQLDKSGLPSDRFFAERPEGSVSTLKIQRTQQEDSAVYLCASSFLTTVVGEKLFFGSGTQLSVL.

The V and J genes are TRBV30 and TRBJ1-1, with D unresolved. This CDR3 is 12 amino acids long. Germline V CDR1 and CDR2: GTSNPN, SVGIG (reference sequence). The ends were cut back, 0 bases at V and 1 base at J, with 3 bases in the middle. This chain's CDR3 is CAWSVSNTEAFF. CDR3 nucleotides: TGTGCCTGGAGTGTATCGAACACTGAAGCTTTCTTT.

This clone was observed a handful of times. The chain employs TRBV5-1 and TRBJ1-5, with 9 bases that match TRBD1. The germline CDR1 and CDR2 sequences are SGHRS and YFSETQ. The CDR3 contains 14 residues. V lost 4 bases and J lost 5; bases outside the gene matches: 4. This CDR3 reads CASSEQGADQPQHF. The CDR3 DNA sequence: TGCGCCAGCAGCGAACAGGGGGCTGATCAGCCCCAGCATTTT.

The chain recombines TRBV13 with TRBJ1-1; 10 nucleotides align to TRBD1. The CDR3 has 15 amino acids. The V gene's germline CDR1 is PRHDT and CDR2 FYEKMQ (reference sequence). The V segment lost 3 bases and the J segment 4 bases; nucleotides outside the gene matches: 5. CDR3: CASSLTRDRGTEAFF. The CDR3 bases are TGTGCCAGCAGCTTGACCCGGGACAGGGGCACTGAAGCTTTCTTT.

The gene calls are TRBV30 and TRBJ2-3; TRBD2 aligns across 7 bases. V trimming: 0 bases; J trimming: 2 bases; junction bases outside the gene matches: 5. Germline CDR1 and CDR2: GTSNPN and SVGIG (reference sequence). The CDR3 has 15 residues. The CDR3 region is CAWSVLGGNTDTQYF. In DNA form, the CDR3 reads TGTGCCTGGAGTGTACTCGGGGGGAACACAGATACGCAGTATTTT.

The chain's CDR3 is CASSLGGRRETQYF. The CDR3 DNA sequence: TGTGCCAGCAGCCTAGGGGGGAGGCGAGAGACCCAGTACTTC. The chain joins TRBV9 to TRBJ2-5; D may match TRBD1 or TRBD2 (6 bases each). Deletions cut 4 bases from V and 4 bases from J, with 14 bases between. CDR1 and CDR2 from the germline V gene are SGDLS and YYNGEE. The CDR3 consists of 14 residues.

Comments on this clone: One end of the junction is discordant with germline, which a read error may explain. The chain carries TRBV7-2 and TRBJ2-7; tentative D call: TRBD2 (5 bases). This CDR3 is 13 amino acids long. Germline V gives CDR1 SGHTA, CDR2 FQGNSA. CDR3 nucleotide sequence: TGTGCCAGCAGCTTTCGGGCCGACTACGAGCAGTCCTTC. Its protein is CASSFRADYEQSF.

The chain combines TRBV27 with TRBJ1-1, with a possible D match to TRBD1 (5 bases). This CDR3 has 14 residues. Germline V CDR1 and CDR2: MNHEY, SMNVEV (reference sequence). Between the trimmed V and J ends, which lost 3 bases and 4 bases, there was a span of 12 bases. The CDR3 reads CASSLWPRGTEAFF. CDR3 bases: TGTGCCAGCAGTTTGTGGCCAAGGGGCACTGAAGCTTTCTTT.

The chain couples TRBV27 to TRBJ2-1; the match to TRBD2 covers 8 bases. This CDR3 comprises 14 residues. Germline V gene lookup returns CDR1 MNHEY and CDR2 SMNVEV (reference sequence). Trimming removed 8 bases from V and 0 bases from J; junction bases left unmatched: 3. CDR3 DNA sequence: TGTGCCAGCGCGGGGGGTAGCTCCTACAATGAGCAGTTCTTC. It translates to CASAGGSSYNEQFF.

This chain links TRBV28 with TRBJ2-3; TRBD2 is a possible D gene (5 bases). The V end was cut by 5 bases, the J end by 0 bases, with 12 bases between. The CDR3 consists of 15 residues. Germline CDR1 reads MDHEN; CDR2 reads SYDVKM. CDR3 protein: CASSSREPSTDTQYF. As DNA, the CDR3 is TGTGCCAGCAGTAGCCGGGAACCTAGCACAGATACGCAGTATTTT.

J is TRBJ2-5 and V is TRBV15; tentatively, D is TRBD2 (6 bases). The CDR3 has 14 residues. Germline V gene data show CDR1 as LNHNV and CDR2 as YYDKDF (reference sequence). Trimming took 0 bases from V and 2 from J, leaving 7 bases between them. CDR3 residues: CATSRDREQETQYF. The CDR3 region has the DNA TGTGCCACCAGCAGAGATCGGGAGCAAGAGACCCAGTACTTC.

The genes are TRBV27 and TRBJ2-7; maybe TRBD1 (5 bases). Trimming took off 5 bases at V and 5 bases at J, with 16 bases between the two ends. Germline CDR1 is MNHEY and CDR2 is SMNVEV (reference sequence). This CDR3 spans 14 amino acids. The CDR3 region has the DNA TGTGCCAGCAGTCCTTTGGGGCCTCATAACGAGCAGTACTTC. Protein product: CASSPLGPHNEQYF.

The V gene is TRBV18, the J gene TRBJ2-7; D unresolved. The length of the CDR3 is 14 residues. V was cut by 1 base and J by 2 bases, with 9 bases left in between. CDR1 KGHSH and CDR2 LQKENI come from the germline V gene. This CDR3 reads CASSPQAAPYEQYF. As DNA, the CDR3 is TGTGCCAGCTCACCACAGGCAGCCCCCTACGAGCAGTACTTC.

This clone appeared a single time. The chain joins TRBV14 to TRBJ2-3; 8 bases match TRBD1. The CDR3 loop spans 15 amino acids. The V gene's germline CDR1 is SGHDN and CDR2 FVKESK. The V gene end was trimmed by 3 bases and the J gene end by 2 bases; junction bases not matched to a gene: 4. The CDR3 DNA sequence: TGTGCCAGCAGCCAGGGACAGGCATCCACAGATACGCAGTATTTT. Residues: CASSQGQASTDTQYF.

The CDR3 reads CAWSRTSGQETQYF. The CDR3 region has the DNA TGTGCCTGGAGCCGGACTAGCGGTCAAGAGACCCAGTACTTC. The chain combines TRBV30 with TRBJ2-5; 10 bases fit TRBD2. This CDR3 region has 14 residues. V was pared by 3 bases and J by 2 bases, with 3 bases of the junction left unmatched. Germline-derived CDR1 and CDR2 are GTSNPN and SVGIG (reference sequence).

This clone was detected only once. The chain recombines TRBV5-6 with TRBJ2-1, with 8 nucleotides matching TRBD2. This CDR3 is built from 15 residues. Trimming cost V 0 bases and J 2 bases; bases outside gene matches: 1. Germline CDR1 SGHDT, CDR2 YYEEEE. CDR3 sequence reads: CASSLELAAYNEQFF. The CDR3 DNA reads TGTGCCAGCAGCTTGGAACTAGCGGCCTACAATGAGCAGTTCTTC.

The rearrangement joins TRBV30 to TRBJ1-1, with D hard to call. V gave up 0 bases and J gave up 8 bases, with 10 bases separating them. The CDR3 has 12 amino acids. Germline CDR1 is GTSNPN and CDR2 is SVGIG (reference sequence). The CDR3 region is CAWSVWAGEAFF. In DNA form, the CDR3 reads TGTGCCTGGAGTGTATGGGCGGGCGAAGCTTTCTTT.

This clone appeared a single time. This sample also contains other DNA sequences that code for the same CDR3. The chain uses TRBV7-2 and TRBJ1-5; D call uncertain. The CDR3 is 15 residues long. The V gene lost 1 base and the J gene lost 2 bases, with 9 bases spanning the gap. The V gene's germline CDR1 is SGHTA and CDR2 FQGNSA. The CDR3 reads CASSLELYGNQPQHF. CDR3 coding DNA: TGTGCCAGCAGCTTAGAACTGTACGGCAATCAGCCCCAGCATTTT.

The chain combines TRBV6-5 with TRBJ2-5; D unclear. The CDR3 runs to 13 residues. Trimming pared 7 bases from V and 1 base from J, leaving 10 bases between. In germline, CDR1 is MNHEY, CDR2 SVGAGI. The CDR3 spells CASKSDPQETQYF. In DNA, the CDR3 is TGTGCCAGCAAAAGTGACCCCCAAGAGACCCAGTACTTC.

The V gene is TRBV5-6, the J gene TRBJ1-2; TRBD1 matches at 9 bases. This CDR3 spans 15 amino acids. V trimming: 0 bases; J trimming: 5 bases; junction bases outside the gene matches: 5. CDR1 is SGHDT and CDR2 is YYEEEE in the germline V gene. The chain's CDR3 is CASSLGTGVQYGYTF. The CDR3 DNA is TGTGCCAGCAGCTTGGGGACAGGGGTCCAATATGGCTACACCTTC.

CDR3 amino acids: CASSPFMSPYNEQFF. In nucleotides, the CDR3 is TGTGCCAGCAGCCCATTTATGTCTCCCTACAATGAGCAGTTCTTC. The V and J genes are TRBV11-2 and TRBJ2-1; the D is unclear. The CDR3 sequence is 15 residues long. Trimming stripped 5 bases from V and 2 bases from J, with 13 bases between. Looked up from germline, CDR1 is SGHAT and CDR2 is FQNNGV.

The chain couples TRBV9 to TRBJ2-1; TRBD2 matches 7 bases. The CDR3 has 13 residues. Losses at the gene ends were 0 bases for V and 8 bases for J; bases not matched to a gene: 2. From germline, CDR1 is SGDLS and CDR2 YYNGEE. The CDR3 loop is CASSVAGGHEQFF. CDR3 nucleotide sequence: TGTGCCAGCAGCGTAGCGGGAGGCCATGAGCAGTTCTTC.

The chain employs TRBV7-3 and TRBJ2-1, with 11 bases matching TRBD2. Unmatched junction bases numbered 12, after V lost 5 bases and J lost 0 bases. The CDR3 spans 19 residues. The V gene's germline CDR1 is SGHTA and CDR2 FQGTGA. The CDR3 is CASSPITSGRTSSYNEQFF. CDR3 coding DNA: TGTGCCAGCAGCCCAATCACTAGCGGGAGAACCAGCTCCTACAATGAGCAGTTCTTC. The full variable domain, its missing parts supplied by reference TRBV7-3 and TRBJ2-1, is GAGVSQTPSNKVTEKGKYVELRCDPISGHTALYWYRQSLGQGPEFLIYFQGTGAADDSGLPNDRFFAVRPEGSVSTLKIQRTERGDSAVYLCASSPITSGRTSSYNEQFFGPGTRLTVL.

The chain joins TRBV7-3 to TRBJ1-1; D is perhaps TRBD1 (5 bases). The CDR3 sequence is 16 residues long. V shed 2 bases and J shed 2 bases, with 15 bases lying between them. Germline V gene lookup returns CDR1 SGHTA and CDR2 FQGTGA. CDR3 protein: CASSLGFLGDNTEAFF. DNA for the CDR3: TGTGCCAGCAGCTTAGGCTTCTTGGGGGATAACACTGAAGCTTTCTTT.

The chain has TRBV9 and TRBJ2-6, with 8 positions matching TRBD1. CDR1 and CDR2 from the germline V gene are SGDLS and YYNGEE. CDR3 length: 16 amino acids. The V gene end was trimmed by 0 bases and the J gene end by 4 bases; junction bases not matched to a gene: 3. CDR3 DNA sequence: TGTGCCAGCAGCGTAGAGGGACAGGCCGGGGCCAACGTCCTGACTTTC. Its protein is CASSVEGQAGANVLTF.

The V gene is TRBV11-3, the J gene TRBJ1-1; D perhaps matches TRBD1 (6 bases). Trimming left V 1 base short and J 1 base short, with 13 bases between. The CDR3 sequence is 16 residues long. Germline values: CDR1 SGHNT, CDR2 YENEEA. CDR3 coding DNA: TGTGCCAGCAGCTTAGGCTCCGGGACACCGAACACTGAAGCTTTCTTT. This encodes CASSLGSGTPNTEAFF.

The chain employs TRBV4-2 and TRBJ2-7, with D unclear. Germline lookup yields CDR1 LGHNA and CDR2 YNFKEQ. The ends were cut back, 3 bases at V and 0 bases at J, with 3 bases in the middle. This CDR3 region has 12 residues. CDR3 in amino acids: CASSHDSYEQYF. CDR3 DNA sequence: TGTGCCAGCAGCCACGACTCCTACGAGCAGTACTTC.

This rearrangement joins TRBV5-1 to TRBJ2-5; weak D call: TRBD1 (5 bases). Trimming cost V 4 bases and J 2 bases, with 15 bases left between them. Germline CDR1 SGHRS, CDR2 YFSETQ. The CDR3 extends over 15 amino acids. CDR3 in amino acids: CASSDGAGLQETQYF. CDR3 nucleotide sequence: TGCGCCAGCAGCGATGGGGCAGGGCTTCAAGAGACCCAGTACTTC.